These 8 T cell receptor beta chains were sequenced from one sample in a study of vaccination effects on CD4 cells after COVID-19 (dated 2022 in TCRdb). After about 10 days of culture, CD4+ T cells were isolated with the EasySep CD4+ T cell isolation kit. Libraries were built with the immunoSEQ multiplex PCR assay. The table was pulled from immuneACCESS by TCRdb, which kept in-frame rearrangements only. Such tables lose some clones; where checked, under half of the loss comes from unresolved V genes, and the rest has no known cause. For this sample there are 40,000 or so clones; 82% appear just once. Roughly 3% of the sample comes from the top ten. Which antigens these TCRs recognize remains unknown. The source was CD4+ T cells from PBMCs cultured without peptide, collected before COVID-19 vaccination. Receptors were obtained from a human donor who received a COVID-19 vaccine.

This chain joins TRBV4-2 and TRBJ2-2; 9 nucleotides align to TRBD1. Germline V gives CDR1 LGHNA, CDR2 YNFKEQ. The CDR3 spans 17 residues. Trimming took 0 bases from V and 4 from J; bases not matched to a gene: 6. The CDR3 nucleotides read TGTGCCAGCAGCCAAGATCAGGGACAGGGCCGCACCGGGGAGCTGTTTTTT. It yields the protein CASSQDQGQGRTGELFF.

The chain joins TRBV2 to TRBJ1-6; D not resolved. Germline loops: CDR1 SNHLY, CDR2 FYNNEI. The V gene lost 1 base and the J gene lost 10 bases, with 8 bases spanning the gap. This CDR3 spans 13 amino acids. For the CDR3, the DNA is TGTGCCAGCAGTGAAGGTTCGGGGTCACCCCTCCACTTT. Translating it yields CASSEGSGSPLHF. The whole variable domain, filled in from reference TRBV2 and TRBJ1-6, reads EPEVTQTPSHQVTQMGQEVILRCVPISNHLYFYWYRQILGQKVEFLVSFYNNEISEKSEIFDDQFSVERPDGSNFTLKIRSTKLEDSAMYFCASSEGSGSPLHFGNGTRLTVT.

This clone was picked up a small number of times. The gene calls are TRBV5-1 and TRBJ2-1, with TRBD1 matching over 7 bases. Germline CDR1 is SGHRS and CDR2 is YFSETQ. The length of the CDR3 is 16 residues. The J segment lost 8 bases and the V segment lost 0 bases, leaving 11 bases of the junction unmatched. This CDR3 reads CASSLAWAGGRDEQFF. Written as DNA, the CDR3 is TGCGCCAGCAGCTTGGCGTGGGCAGGGGGTAGGGATGAGCAGTTCTTC.

The V gene is TRBV18, the J gene TRBJ2-3, with a weak D call TRBD2 (5 bases). Trimming shortened V by 6 bases and J by 0 bases, and 16 bases separated the two germline ends. This CDR3 is built from 16 residues. The germline V gene has CDR1 KGHSH and CDR2 LQKENI. The chain's CDR3 is CASSRSGGRSTDTQYF. The CDR3 coding sequence is TGTGCCAGCTCTCGCAGCGGTGGCAGGAGCACAGATACGCAGTATTTT.

The table lists this clone with a count of one. J is TRBJ2-1 and V is TRBV27; D is undetermined. This CDR3 comprises 14 residues. The germline V gene has CDR1 MNHEY and CDR2 SMNVEV (reference sequence). V lost 1 base and J 0 bases, leaving 4 bases between the germline ends. CDR3 in DNA: TGTGCCAGCAGTTTATTGAGCTCCTACAATGAGCAGTTCTTC. Protein sequence: CASSLLSSYNEQFF.

The J gene is TRBJ1-6, the V gene TRBV5-1, with 7 nucleotides matching TRBD1. The germline CDR1 and CDR2 sequences are SGHRS and YFSETQ. This CDR3 spans 17 amino acids. J lost 7 bases, V lost 4 bases, and 14 bases had no gene match. The CDR3 reads CASSPETGNRGNSPLHF. In DNA, the CDR3 is TGCGCCAGCAGCCCCGAGACAGGGAATCGGGGGAATTCACCCCTCCACTTT.

This chain links TRBV18 with TRBJ1-1; weak D call: TRBD1 (6 bases). V shed 3 bases and J shed 10 bases, with 21 bases lying between them. CDR1 is KGHSH and CDR2 is LQKENI in the germline V gene. This CDR3 has 15 amino acids. The CDR3 bases are TGTGCCAGCTCACCTTATAGCACAGATCGAGGGGGAGCTTTCTTT. Protein product: CASSPYSTDRGGAFF.

The rearrangement joins TRBV28 to TRBJ1-2; D is uncertain. The CDR3 runs 12 residues. CDR1 is MDHEN and CDR2 is SYDVKM in the germline V gene. The germline V and J ends were trimmed by 1 base and 7 bases, with 7 bases remaining between them. This chain's CDR3 is CASSLSVSGYTF. The CDR3 DNA reads TGTGCCAGCAGTTTATCAGTATCTGGCTACACCTTC.